What follows describes a single TCR beta chain. As yet, its antigen is unknown. The data originate from a study of Graves' ophthalmopathy and Graves' hyperthyroidism. Transcripts of RNA were the source for amplifying TCR beta CDR3 regions. Second-round multiplex PCR came after a first-round RT-PCR that employed HTBI primers. TCRdb reprocessed the multiplex PCR reads via MiXCR and lists one record per CDR3 protein. The sample records about 150,000 distinct CDR3 sequences, less than 45% being singletons. Whole-study results and caveats: Ophthalmopathy progression was predicted by the model at less than 71% sensitivity and 72.22% specificity. Blood contained most expanded thyroid clonotypes exceeding 0.001 frequency.

The receptor comes from a middle-aged woman with Graves' ophthalmopathy. The sequenced sample consisted of peripheral blood.

The CDR3: CASSRPTSGRDQETQYF. The CDR3 nucleotides are TGTGCCAGCAGCCGCCCGACTAGCGGGAGGGATCAAGAGACCCAGTACTTC. J is TRBJ2-7 and V is TRBV28; TRBD2 aligns across 14 bases. The better agreement between TRBJ2-5 and the DNA end casts doubt on the J call. Germline V gives CDR1 MDHEN, CDR2 SYDVKM. This CDR3 has 17 amino acids.